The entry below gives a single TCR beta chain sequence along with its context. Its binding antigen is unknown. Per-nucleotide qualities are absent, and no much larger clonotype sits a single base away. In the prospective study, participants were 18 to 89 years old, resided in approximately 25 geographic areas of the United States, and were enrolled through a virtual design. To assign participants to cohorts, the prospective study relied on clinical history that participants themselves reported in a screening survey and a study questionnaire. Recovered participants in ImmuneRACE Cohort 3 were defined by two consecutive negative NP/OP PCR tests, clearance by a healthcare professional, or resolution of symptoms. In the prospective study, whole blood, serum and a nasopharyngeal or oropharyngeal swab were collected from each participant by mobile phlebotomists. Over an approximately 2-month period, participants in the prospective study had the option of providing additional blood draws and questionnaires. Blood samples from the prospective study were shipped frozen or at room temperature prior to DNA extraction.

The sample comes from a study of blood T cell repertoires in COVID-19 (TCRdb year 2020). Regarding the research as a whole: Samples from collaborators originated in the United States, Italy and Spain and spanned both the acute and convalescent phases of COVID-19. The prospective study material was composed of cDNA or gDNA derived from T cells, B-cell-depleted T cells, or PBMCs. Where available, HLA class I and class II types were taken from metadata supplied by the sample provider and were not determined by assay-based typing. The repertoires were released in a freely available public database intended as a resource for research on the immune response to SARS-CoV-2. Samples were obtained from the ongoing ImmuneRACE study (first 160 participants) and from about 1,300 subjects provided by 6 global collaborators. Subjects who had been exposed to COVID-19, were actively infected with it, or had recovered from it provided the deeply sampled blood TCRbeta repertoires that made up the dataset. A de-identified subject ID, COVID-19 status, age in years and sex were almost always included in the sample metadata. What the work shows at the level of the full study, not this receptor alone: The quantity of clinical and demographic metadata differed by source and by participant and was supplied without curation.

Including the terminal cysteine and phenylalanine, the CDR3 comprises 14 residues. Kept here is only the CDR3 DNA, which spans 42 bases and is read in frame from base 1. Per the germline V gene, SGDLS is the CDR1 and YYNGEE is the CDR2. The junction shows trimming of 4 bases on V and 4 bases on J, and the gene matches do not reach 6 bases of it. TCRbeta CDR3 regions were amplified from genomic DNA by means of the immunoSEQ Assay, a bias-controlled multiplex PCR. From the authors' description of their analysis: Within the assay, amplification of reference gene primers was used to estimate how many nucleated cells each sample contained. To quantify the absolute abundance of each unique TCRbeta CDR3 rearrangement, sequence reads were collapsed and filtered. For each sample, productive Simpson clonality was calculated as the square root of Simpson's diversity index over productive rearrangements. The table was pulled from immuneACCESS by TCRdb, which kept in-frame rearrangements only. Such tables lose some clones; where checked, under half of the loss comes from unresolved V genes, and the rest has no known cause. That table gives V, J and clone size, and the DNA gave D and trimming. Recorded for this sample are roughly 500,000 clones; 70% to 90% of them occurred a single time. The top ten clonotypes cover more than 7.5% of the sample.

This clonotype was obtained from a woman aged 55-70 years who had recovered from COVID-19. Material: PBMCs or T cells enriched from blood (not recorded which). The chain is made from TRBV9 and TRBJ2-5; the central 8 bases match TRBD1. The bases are TGTGCCAGCAGCCTAAGACAGGGGCCAGAGACCCAGTACTTC. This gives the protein CASSLRQGPETQYF. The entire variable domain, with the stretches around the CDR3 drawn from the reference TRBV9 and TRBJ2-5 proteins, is DSGVTQTPKHLITATGQRVTLRCSPRSGDLSVYWYQQSLDQGLQFLIQYYNGEERAKGNILERFSAQQFPDLHSELNLSSLELGDSALYFCASSLRQGPETQYFGPGTRLLVL.